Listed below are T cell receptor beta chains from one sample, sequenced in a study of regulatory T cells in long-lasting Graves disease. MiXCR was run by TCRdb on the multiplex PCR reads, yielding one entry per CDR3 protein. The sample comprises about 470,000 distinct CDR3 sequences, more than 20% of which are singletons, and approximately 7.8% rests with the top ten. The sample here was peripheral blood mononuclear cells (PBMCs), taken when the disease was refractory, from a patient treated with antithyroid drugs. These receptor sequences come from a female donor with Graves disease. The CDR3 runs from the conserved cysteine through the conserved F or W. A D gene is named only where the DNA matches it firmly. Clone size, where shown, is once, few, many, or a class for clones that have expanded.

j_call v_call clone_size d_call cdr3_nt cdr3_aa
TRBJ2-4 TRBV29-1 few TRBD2 TGCAGCGTTGTGGCCCCGTGGGGCGGGAGGGCATTTACCAAAAACATTCAGTACTTC CSVVAPWGGRAFTKNIQYF
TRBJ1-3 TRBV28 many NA TGTGCCAGCCAAAGCTCGGGGTCTGGAAACACCATATATTTT CASQSSGSGNTIYF
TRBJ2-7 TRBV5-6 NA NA TGTGCCAGCAGCTTAGAGAACCGGGGCGAGCAGTACTTC CASSLENRGEQYF
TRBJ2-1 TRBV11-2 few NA TGTGCCAGCAGCTTTGAGGCCTTCAATGAGCAGTTCTTC CASSFEAFNEQFF
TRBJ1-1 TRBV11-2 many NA TGTGCCAGCAGCCAGGCGGGTTGGAACACTGAAGCTTTCTTT CASSQAGWNTEAFF
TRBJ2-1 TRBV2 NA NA TGTGCCAGCCGGCCCCGGACCATAGCTTACAATGAGCAGTTCTTC CASRPRTIAYNEQFF
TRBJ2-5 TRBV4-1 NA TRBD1 TGCGCCAGCAGTAGAACCGGGACAGGTGATCAGACCCAGTACTTC CASSRTGTGDQTQYF
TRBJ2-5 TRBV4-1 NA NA TGCGCCAGCAGCCAAGTGGCACGGTGGTCGGGTGGGGAGAGAGAGACCCAGTACTTC CASSQVARWSGGERETQYF
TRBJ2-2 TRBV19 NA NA TGTGCCAGTAGTGTCTCAGGGCGTAGCACCGGGGAGCTGTTTTTT CASSVSGRSTGELFF
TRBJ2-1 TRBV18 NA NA TGTGCCAGCTCACCCCAGGTCACTAGCCCGGTTCGGGAGCAGTTCTTC CASSPQVTSPVREQFF
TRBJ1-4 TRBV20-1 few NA TGCAGTGCTGAAGACAGTACACAGGTTGAAAAACTGTTTTTT CSAEDSTQVEKLFF
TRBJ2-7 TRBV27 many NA TGTGCCAGCAGTTTAGGGGCAGGGCTGACCTACGAGCAGTACTTC CASSLGAGLTYEQYF
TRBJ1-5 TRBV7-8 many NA TGTGCCAGCAGCTTAGTGAGGGGAGGTGGTAGTCAGCCCCAGCATTTT CASSLVRGGGSQPQHF
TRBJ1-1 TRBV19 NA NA TGTGCCAGTAGTCGGACGATAGCGAACACTGAAGCTTTCTTT CASSRTIANTEAFF
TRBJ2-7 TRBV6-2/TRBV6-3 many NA TGTGCCAGCAGTTACGGGGGATCCTACGAGCAGTACTTC CASSYGGSYEQYF
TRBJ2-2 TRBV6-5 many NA TGTGCCAGCAGTTACCCTTCCCAGGGCCCGAACACCGGGGAGCTGTTTTTT CASSYPSQGPNTGELFF
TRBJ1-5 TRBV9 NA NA TGTGCCAGCAGCGTAGGTAATAGCAATCAGCCCCAGCATTTT CASSVGNSNQPQHF
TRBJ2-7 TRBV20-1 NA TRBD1 TGCAGTGCTAGTACCGGGACAGAAGAGTGGGGCTCCTACGAGCAGTACTTC CSASTGTEEWGSYEQYF
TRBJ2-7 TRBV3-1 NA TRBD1 TGTGCCAGCAGCCAAAATATAGGGACAGGGGCGGGCGAGCAGTACTTC CASSQNIGTGAGEQYF
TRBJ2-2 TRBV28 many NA TGTGCCAGCCAGGGCCGTCGGGACGCCAGGGTCGGGGAGCTGTTTTTT CASQGRRDARVGELFF
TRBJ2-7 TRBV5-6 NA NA TGTGCCAGCAGCCCGACGGGTCTACTCTACGAGCAGTACTTC CASSPTGLLYEQYF
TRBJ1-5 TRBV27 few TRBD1 TGTGCCAGCAGACTTAGGGCCGGGACAGGGCTGGGTCAGCCCCAGCATTTT CASRLRAGTGLGQPQHF
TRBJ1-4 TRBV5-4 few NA TGTGCCAGCTTCCCTTTTGGGGAAACCAATGAAAAACTGTTTTTT CASFPFGETNEKLFF
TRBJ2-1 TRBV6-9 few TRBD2 TGTGCCAGCAGTTACAGGACTAGTCCCACCCCCTACAATGAGCAGTTCTTC CASSYRTSPTPYNEQFF